This note documents a single T cell receptor beta chain sequence. These data originate in a study of blood T cell repertoires in COVID-19. In the study's own analysis: Reference gene primer amplification gave nucleated cell count estimates. Clones were read by immunoSEQ multiplex PCR, and TCRdb kept only the in-frame ones, dropping some. D and trimming were read from the DNA, whereas the V and J calls and clone size are those reported in that table. The sample includes under 150,000 clones, around four fifths seen only once; the top ten take 20% to 25%. The CDR3 loop spans 14 amino acids. V was pared by 4 bases and J by 2 bases, with 11 bases between. Germline CDR1 KGHDR, CDR2 SFDVKD.

The specimen was peripheral blood. The sequence was collected from a human donor in a cohort sampled during active COVID-19. The gene calls are TRBV24-1 and TRBJ2-7; weak D call: TRBD2 (5 bases). The CDR3 DNA is TGTGCCACCAGTGAAGGAGGTAGTACCTACGAGCAGTACTTC. It is translated as CATSEGGSTYEQYF.